This T cell receptor (beta chain) stems from a study of control samples from healthy donors and cancer patients. Generated by immunoSEQ multiplex PCR, the TCRdb table keeps only in-frame clones and is missing some. The sample includes 150,000 or so clones, approximately 94% seen only once; the top ten take 4.5% to 6%. This CDR3 spans 15 amino acids. The V gene lost 0 bases and the J gene lost 1 base, with 9 bases spanning the gap. The germline CDR1 and CDR2 sequences are MNHEY and SMNVEV (reference sequence). Sequencing was carried out using blood. The clonotype originates from a man aged 18-30 years in good health. The chain uses TRBV27 and TRBJ2-5; no firm D call. CDR3 DNA sequence: TGTGCCAGCAGTTTATCGGCGACGGCCCAAGAGACCCAGTACTTC. It encodes CASSLSATAQETQYF.